Each of the 21 T cell receptor beta chains below was sequenced from the same sample in a study of T cell repertoires in cytomegalovirus infection. TCRdb re-called the reads with MiXCR, one entry per CDR3 protein. The data hold roughly 100,000 distinct CDR3 sequences, with over 40% observed a single time. These receptors have no known antigen. The source was CD8+ T cells from cultured PBMCs, collected from culture after CMV antigen stimulation. These receptors all stem from a human donor in good health (CMV status not recorded). Some clones in this sample may be carry-over from other donors' samples.

In this sample, this clonotype turned up a few times. The chain recombines TRBV12-3 or TRBV12-4 with TRBJ2-3; TRBD2 agrees at 14 bases. The V and J ends lost 6 bases and 1 base, in that order; junction bases with no gene match: 6. The CDR3 is 17 amino acids. The CDR3 loop is CASRRGLAGAGTDTQYF. Written as DNA, the CDR3 is TGTGCCAGCAGGCGGGGACTAGCGGGGGCCGGCACAGATACGCAGTATTTT.

This clonotype was counted a few times. The chain links TRBV12-3 or TRBV12-4 to TRBJ2-1, with D perhaps matching TRBD1 (5 bases). V lost 2 bases and J 2 bases, leaving 7 bases between the germline ends. The CDR3 spans 14 residues. The chain's CDR3 is CASSLSRAYNEQFF. CDR3 sequence (DNA): TGTGCCAGCAGTTTAAGCAGGGCCTACAATGAGCAGTTCTTC.

At least ten counts were recorded for this clonotype. The chain has TRBV11-2 and TRBJ2-1, with D perhaps matching TRBD1 or TRBD2 (6 bases each). The V end lost 5 bases, the J end lost 4 bases, and 15 bases lay between the germline ends. CDR3 length: 15 residues. Per the germline V gene, CDR1 is SGHAT and CDR2 is FQNNGV. The CDR3 spells CASSALGGGYNEQFF. The CDR3 DNA reads TGTGCCAGCAGCGCGCTCGGGGGCGGATACAATGAGCAGTTCTTC.

This clonotype was detected ten times or more. The V gene is TRBV7-9, the J gene TRBJ2-3; D may be TRBD2 (6 bases). Germline V gene sequence: CDR1 SEHNR, CDR2 FQNEAQ (reference sequence). Trimming took off 1 base at V and 0 bases at J, with 8 bases between the two ends. The CDR3 is made up of 15 amino acids. The CDR3 spells CASSLEGTSTDTQYF. CDR3 coding DNA: TGTGCCAGCAGCTTAGAAGGGACTAGCACAGATACGCAGTATTTT.

This clonotype showed up just once. This sequence joins TRBV12-3 or TRBV12-4 and TRBJ1-5; the D gene is possibly TRBD1 (5 bases). Trimming cost V 6 bases and J 2 bases, with 11 bases left between them. The CDR3 length is 14 residues. The chain's CDR3 is CASSPTGGNQPQHF. The CDR3 bases are TGTGCCAGCAGCCCCACGGGGGGCAATCAGCCCCAGCATTTT.

CDR3 DNA sequence: TGTGCCAGCAGTTCCTTCAGGGAGGGAGCCAAAAACATTCAGTACTTC. It translates to CASSSFREGAKNIQYF. The V gene is TRBV28, the J gene TRBJ2-4; 7 nucleotides match TRBD2. This CDR3 spans 16 amino acids. Germline V gives CDR1 MDHEN, CDR2 SYDVKM. After removal of 4 bases from V and 0 bases from J, the junction contained 6 bases not matched to a gene.

This clonotype has more than one count but fewer than ten. J is TRBJ2-3 and V is TRBV7-6; D not certain. This CDR3 comprises 14 residues. CDR1 SGHVS and CDR2 FNYEAQ come from the germline V gene. The germline V and J ends were trimmed by 2 bases and 5 bases, with 11 bases remaining between them. The CDR3 nucleotides are TGTGCCAGCAGCTTATTCCCCGGAAAAGATACGCAGTATTTT. Protein product: CASSLFPGKDTQYF.

The rearrangement links TRBV5-5 to TRBJ2-1; possibly TRBD2 for D (5 bases). CDR1 is SGHKS, CDR2 YYEKEE, per germline (reference sequence). V was clipped by 0 bases and J by 3 bases, with 22 bases between them. This CDR3 spans 19 amino acids. The CDR3: CASSLAAAPGSRGYNEQFF. DNA of the CDR3: TGTGCCAGCAGCTTGGCGGCGGCGCCCGGGTCCCGGGGCTACAATGAGCAGTTCTTC.

The J gene is TRBJ2-5, the V gene TRBV6-2 or TRBV6-3, with D uncertain. The CDR3 contains 15 residues. Germline-derived CDR1 and CDR2 are MNHEY and SVGEGT. The ends were cut back, 5 bases at V and 5 bases at J, with 18 bases in the middle. The CDR3, as DNA: TGTGCCAGCAGTCCCCACGACAAGCCCGAGGAGACCCAGTACTTC. Protein: CASSPHDKPEETQYF.

This chain connects TRBV12-3 or TRBV12-4 to TRBJ2-1; D call uncertain. Trimming cost V 4 bases and J 7 bases, with 5 bases left between them. This CDR3 has 11 amino acids. The CDR3 coding sequence is TGTGCCAGCAGTTCCCCTAATGAGCAGTTCTTC. The encoded protein is CASSSPNEQFF.

The chain carries TRBV25-1 and TRBJ1-5; D remains ambiguous. The germline V gene encodes CDR1 MGHDK and CDR2 SYGVNS. V was trimmed by 4 bases and J by 5 bases, leaving 12 bases between them. The CDR3 runs to 14 residues. Here the CDR3 reads CASSVWDFDQPQHF. The CDR3 DNA sequence: TGTGCCAGCAGTGTTTGGGATTTTGATCAGCCCCAGCATTTT.

J is TRBJ1-1 and V is TRBV19, with TRBD1 matching over 9 bases. Unmatched junction bases numbered 5, after V lost 5 bases and J lost 1 base. This CDR3 is built from 15 residues. Germline-derived CDR1 and CDR2 are LNHDA and SQIVND (reference sequence). The CDR3, as DNA: TGTGCCAGTAGTCCCTACAGGGGGCGGAACACTGAAGCTTTCTTT. Its protein is CASSPYRGRNTEAFF.

The chain links TRBV29-1 to TRBJ1-2; 9 nucleotides line up with TRBD1. Germline V gives CDR1 SQVTM, CDR2 ANQGSEA. CDR3 length equals 13 residues. V lost 6 bases, J lost 7 bases, and 9 bases stayed unmatched. CDR3 amino acids: CSVPGTGKSGYTF. CDR3 nucleotide sequence: TGCAGCGTCCCCGGGACAGGGAAGAGTGGCTACACCTTC.

The chain is built from TRBV6-6 and TRBJ2-1, with 9 positions matching TRBD2. Germline trimming cut 8 bases from V and 6 bases from J; bases unmatched to any gene: 5. The germline CDR1 and CDR2 sequences are MNHNY and SVGAGI (reference sequence). CDR3 size: 13 residues. CDR3 coding DNA: TGTGCCAGCCGGCGGGAGGGCCTCAATGAGCAGTTCTTC. Protein: CASRREGLNEQFF.

The chain employs TRBV7-2 and TRBJ2-5; no reliable D call. The CDR3 loop spans 17 amino acids. Germline V gives CDR1 SGHTA, CDR2 FQGNSA. The V end was cut by 1 base, the J end by 1 base, with 16 bases between. The CDR3 DNA reads TGTGCCAGCAGCTTAGACAGATTATTTTTTCTCCAAGAGACCCAGTACTTC. Its protein product is CASSLDRLFFLQETQYF.

In this sample, this clonotype turned up a few times. The gene calls are TRBV24-1 and TRBJ2-2; D call uncertain. V lost 1 base and J lost 3, with 2 bases in between. The CDR3 consists of 13 residues. Looked up from germline, CDR1 is KGHDR and CDR2 is SFDVKD. The CDR3 here is CATSDFDTGELFF. Written as DNA, the CDR3 is TGTGCCACCAGTGATTTTGACACCGGGGAGCTGTTTTTT.

The V gene is TRBV6-1, the J gene TRBJ2-3; D remains unclear. V dropped 1 base and J dropped 3 bases, with 11 bases sitting between them. Germline V gene lookup returns CDR1 MNHNS and CDR2 SASEGT. This CDR3 is built from 15 residues. CDR3 in amino acids: CASSEGSSWTDTQYF. CDR3 sequence (DNA): TGTGCCAGCAGTGAAGGGTCCAGTTGGACAGATACGCAGTATTTT.

This chain joins TRBV7-6 and TRBJ2-2, with 8 bases lining up with TRBD2. CDR3 size: 16 residues. Germline lookup yields CDR1 SGHVS and CDR2 FNYEAQ. J lost 3 bases, V lost 3 bases, and 6 bases had no gene match. CDR3 coding DNA: TGTGCCAGCAGCTTCCAAGCGGGGGAGGACACCGGGGAGCTGTTTTTT. Translated, it gives CASSFQAGEDTGELFF.

The chain couples TRBV12-5 to TRBJ2-3, with 16 bases lining up with TRBD2. With 5 bases clipped from V and 5 bases from J, the junction kept 13 bases outside the gene matches. Germline-derived CDR1 and CDR2 are LGHNT and FRNRAP. CDR3 length: 19 amino acids. The CDR3, as DNA: TGTGCTAGTGGTCTTCCGCTCGCGGGACTAGCGGGGGGGGGAGATACGCAGTATTTT. This encodes CASGLPLAGLAGGGDTQYF.

The chain joins TRBV28 to TRBJ2-6; TRBD1 matches 8 bases. V dropped 3 bases and J dropped 3; count of bases not matched to a gene: 1. Germline V gene data show CDR1 as MDHEN and CDR2 as SYDVKM. The CDR3 extends over 15 amino acids. The CDR3 sequence: CASSFRGLGANVLTF. CDR3 DNA: TGTGCCAGCAGTTTCAGGGGGCTTGGGGCCAACGTCCTGACTTTC. Based on the CDR3 plus reference TRBV28 and TRBJ2-6, the full variable domain is DVKVTQSSRYLVKRTGEKVFLECVQDMDHENMFWYRQDPGLGLRLIYFSYDVKMKEKGDIPEGYSVSREKKERFSLILESASTNQTSMYLCASSFRGLGANVLTFGAGSRLTVL.

This clonotype showed up just a few times. The rearrangement uses TRBV7-6 and TRBJ2-7, with TRBD1 as a possible D gene (5 bases). V lost 4 bases, J lost 2 bases, and 12 bases lay in between. CDR1 is SGHVS and CDR2 is FNYEAQ in the germline V gene. The CDR3 runs 14 residues. In DNA form, the CDR3 reads TGTGCCAGCAGCTCCCGGCAGGGCGCCTACGAGCAGTACTTC. It encodes CASSSRQGAYEQYF.